This T cell receptor (beta chain) is from a study of T cells in Graves' hyperthyroidism and ophthalmopathy. Looking at the study overall: Initial diagnosis, before any treatment, was when peripheral blood was collected. Study-wide points: Most thyroid clonotypes expanded above 0.001 were also detected in blood.

In its sample, this clonotype was seen a few times. Its antigen is as yet unknown. Amplification of TCR beta CDR3 regions used RNA as the template. An initial round of RT-PCR targeting the TCR CDR3 relied on the HTBI primer set. TCRdb processed the multiplex PCR reads anew with MiXCR; each CDR3 protein has one entry. The data contain around 500,000 distinct CDR3 sequences, less than 25% of them singletons. This receptor was taken from a woman in her seventies with Graves' ophthalmopathy. What was sequenced was blood.

This CDR3 reads CASWGRGNTGELFF. The CDR3 DNA reads TGTGCCAGCTGGGGTAGGGGTAACACCGGGGAGCTGTTTTTT. The chain combines TRBV28 with TRBJ2-2, with a tentative D call TRBD1 (5 bases). Germline V CDR1 and CDR2: MDHEN, SYDVKM. Between the trimmed V and J ends, which lost 8 bases and 2 bases, there was a span of 12 bases. The CDR3 consists of 14 residues.